This TCR beta chain originates from a study of HIV-infected patients and healthy controls. Alpha and beta constant-region primers primed reverse transcription of around 540 ng RNA. Using multiplexing indices, alpha and beta chain libraries were generated apart by chain-specific third strand synthesis. After a brief PCR adding P5, P7 and a second index, 23 amplification cycles followed. Using its own MiXCR run on the 5' RACE reads, TCRdb lists one record per CDR3 protein. Of roughly 8,900 distinct CDR3 sequences listed, roughly 6.1% were seen once; the top ten hold 6.5% to 8.5%. This clonotype was observed many times. Its antigen is as yet unknown. The germline V gene has CDR1 MNHEY and CDR2 SVGAGI. Trimming removed 3 bases from V and 4 bases from J; junction bases left unmatched: 9. CDR3 length: 16 amino acids. The study, taken as a whole, reports: The authors saw processing only sixteen HIV-infected individuals as a major limitation on generality. Mean usage of eight alpha and eight beta V genes differed significantly in HIV-infected patients versus controls.

The repertoire came from unfractionated whole blood and reflected all unsorted peripheral T cells. The sequence was collected from an adult in good health. J is TRBJ1-5 and V is TRBV6-5, with 7 bases matching TRBD1. Sequencing was performed on blood. This chain's CDR3 is CASSYIRQGVNQPQHF. The CDR3, as DNA: TGTGCCAGCAGTTATATTAGGCAGGGGGTGAATCAGCCCCAGCATTTT.